The text below deals with one T cell receptor (beta chain). TCRdb's table, derived via immunoSEQ multiplex PCR, lists solely in-frame clones and lacks some. Among some 74,000 clones listed, almost 95% were seen once. The source of the sample is a study of T cell changes during pregnancy in multiple sclerosis. Losses at the gene ends were 2 bases for V and 9 bases for J; bases not matched to a gene: 7. The CDR3 has 14 amino acids. Germline V lookup: CDR1 SGHNT, CDR2 YENEEA. The sequence was collected from a female donor with multiple sclerosis, enrolled in a pregnancy study. The rearrangement joins TRBV11-3 to TRBJ2-7; TRBD1 matches at 10 bases. The starting material was peripheral blood, obtained before pregnancy. In nucleotides, the CDR3 is TGTGCCAGCAGCTTAAGGGGACAGGGGAGACGGCAGTACTTC. Translating it yields CASSLRGQGRRQYF.